This T cell receptor beta chain is from a study of shared clonotypes between healthy human individuals. The repertoire was sequenced with immunoSEQ multiplex PCR; TCRdb's copy has only in-frame clones and lacks some. The table includes some 470,000 clones, 76% detected once. The table lists this clone with a count of one. Germline V CDR1 and CDR2: SQVTM, ANQGSEA. V was shortened by 5 bases and J by 0 bases, with 11 bases between the two germline ends. This CDR3 is 14 amino acids long. The clonotype originates from a woman aged 40 to 50 in good health. Some clones in this sample may be carry-over from other donors' samples. Sequencing used PBMCs. The chain links TRBV29-1 to TRBJ2-4; D perhaps matches TRBD1 (6 bases). DNA for the CDR3: TGCAGCGTTTCGGACAGCCTAGCCAAAAACATTCAGTACTTC. Residues: CSVSDSLAKNIQYF.